Below, 21 T cell receptor beta chains from the same sample are listed, as sequenced in a study of tumor-infiltrating lymphocytes in primary liver carcinoma. The source material, roughly 20-31 mg of unsorted bulk tissue, was used to co-extract RNA and DNA. With about 470 ng total RNA as template and a constant-region primer, TCR beta cDNA was made. Researchers made the TCR beta libraries by running three nested multiplex PCR rounds with slightly modified ARM-PCR. Primers for the first two PCR rounds were TRBV1-TRBV30 forward primers and a C-beta reverse primer (approximately 10 cycles per round). TCRdb reanalysed the multiplex PCR reads using MiXCR and keeps one entry per CDR3 protein. The profile shows some 190,000 distinct CDR3 sequences, around four fifths of them singletons. Material for sequencing was tumor tissue from primary liver carcinoma. The receptors come from a man aged 40-50 years with primary liver carcinoma and hepatitis B virus infection.

With regard to this clonotype: At one end the junction does not follow the germline gene, possibly because of a read error. The chain is built from TRBV29-1 and TRBJ1-1; possibly TRBD1 for D (5 bases). The germline V gene encodes CDR1 SQVTM and CDR2 ANQGSEA. This CDR3 is built from 12 residues. CDR3 residues: CSVVTGNTEAFF. The CDR3 DNA reads as TGCAGCGTGGTAACAGGTAACACTGAAGCTTTCTTC.

About this clonotype itself: The CDR3 does not end in the conserved phenylalanine or tryptophan, so this is likely a read error. This chain links TRBV29-1 with TRBJ2-1, with D possibly being TRBD2 (5 bases). CDR1 and CDR2 (germline): SQVTM, ANQGSEA. This CDR3 region has 14 residues. The DNA for the CDR3 is TGCAGTGTTGATGTCGCGGGCCTCTACAATGAGCAGTTCATC. This sequence encodes CSVDVAGLYNEQFI.

Details on this clonotype: One end of the junction varies from germline; a read error may be responsible. CDR3 in DNA: TGTGCCATCGGTGTCGAGAGGGGAGGGGATGGCTACACTTTC. It is translated as CAIGVERGGDGYTF. This chain links TRBV10-3 with TRBJ1-2, with D possibly TRBD1 on 5 matching bases. This CDR3 is built from 14 residues. Germline assignment: CDR1 ENHRY and CDR2 SYGVKD.

Notes on this clonotype: One end of the junction fails to match germline, which may point to a read error. This chain uses TRBV29-1 with TRBJ2-1; 12 positions match TRBD2. The CDR3 contains 13 residues. Germline CDR1 and CDR2: SQVTM and ANQGSEA. CDR3 in DNA: TGCAGCGGGACTAGCGGGAAGCCCTATGTGCAGTTATTC. This gives the protein CSGTSGKPYVQLF.

The chain carries TRBV21-1 and TRBJ2-4; the table's D call, TRBD1, has no DNA check behind it. TRBV21-1 is recorded as a pseudogene. This CDR3 has 18 residues. The CDR3 sequence is CTSSKSGTTHLAKNIQYF. Written as DNA, the CDR3 is TGTACCAGCAGCAAATCCGGGACAACCCACTTAGCCAAAAACATTCAGTACTTC.

This clonotype was detected only once. This chain links TRBV6-2 or TRBV6-3 with TRBJ1-2, with D unclear. Germline assignment: CDR1 MNHEY and CDR2 SVGEGT. V lost 0 bases to trimming and J lost 11 bases, with 16 bases between them. CDR3 length equals 14 residues. Here the CDR3 DNA reads TGTGCCAGCAGTTACTCCTCGGGAAACTATTGGTACACCTTC. It yields the protein CASSYSSGNYWYTF.

As for this clonotype: This may be a read error: a much more frequent sequence differs by one nucleotide. The gene calls are TRBV7-9 and TRBJ2-1, with D maybe TRBD1 (5 bases). The CDR3 totals 15 residues. Germline CDR1 is SEHNR and CDR2 is FQNEAQ (reference sequence). V dropped 4 bases and J dropped 6 bases, with 16 bases sitting between them. CDR3 residues: CASSSRATTVNEQFF. CDR3 bases: TGTGCCAGCAGCTCTCGGGCCACGACAGTCAATGAGCAGTTCTTC.

About this clonotype: This clone may be a read error of a much larger clone one base away. This rearrangement joins TRBV28 to TRBJ2-5; D possibly matches TRBD1 or TRBD2 (5 bases each). The CDR3 loop spans 14 amino acids. CDR1 is MDHEN and CDR2 is SYDVKM in the germline V gene. CDR3 in amino acids: CASFAEGNQEAQYF. The CDR3 coding sequence is TGTGCCAGCTTCGCCGAGGGGAACCAAGAGGCCCAGTACTTC.

This sequence joins TRBV11-1 and TRBJ2-1; 10 positions match TRBD2. The CDR3 has 13 amino acids. The germline CDR1 and CDR2 sequences are SGHAT and FQDESV (reference sequence). The J segment lost 12 bases and the V segment lost 6 bases, leaving 8 bases of the junction unmatched. The CDR3 nucleotides read TGTGCCAGCAGTCTACTAGCGGGATCCGGGCAGTTCTTC. Its protein is CASSLLAGSGQFF.

Concerning this clonotype itself: This CDR3 fails to terminate in the conserved phenylalanine or tryptophan, so it likely reflects a read error. CDR3 sequence (DNA): TGTGCCAGCAGTTCACTCCATCTAAGCGGGGGGACAGATACGCAGTATCTT. This gives the protein CASSSLHLSGGTDTQYL. This chain joins TRBV6-5 and TRBJ2-3; 9 bases align to TRBD2. This CDR3 spans 17 amino acids. Germline CDR1 MNHEY, CDR2 SVGAGI. With 4 bases clipped from V and 3 bases from J, the junction kept 11 bases outside the gene matches.

The chain links TRBV29-1 to TRBJ1-5, with D maybe TRBD1 (6 bases). Germline CDR1 SQVTM, CDR2 ANQGSEA. The CDR3 length is 13 residues. V dropped 7 bases and J dropped 4 bases, with 14 bases sitting between them. CDR3 bases: TGCAGCGCAAGAGGGGGAGTGAATCAGCCCCAGCATTTT. It translates to CSARGGVNQPQHF.

The CDR3 DNA reads as TGTGCCACCAGCAGAGATACCCTCGGTGAGCAGTTCTTC. As protein: CATSRDTLGEQFF. The chain carries TRBV15 and TRBJ2-1; D uncertain. Germline-derived CDR1 and CDR2 are LNHNV and YYDKDF (reference sequence). The CDR3 sequence is 13 residues long. V shed 0 bases and J shed 9 bases, with 9 bases lying between them.

Comment on this clonotype: One end of the junction does not line up with germline, which may come from a read error. The V call is TRBV12-3 or TRBV12-4, the J call TRBJ1-2; possibly TRBD1 for D (6 bases). This CDR3 is built from 14 residues. The CDR3 sequence: CASLQGGENYGYSF. DNA for the CDR3: TGTGCCAGTCTACAGGGCGGCGAAAACTATGGCTACAGCTTC.

Note on this clonotype: Possible read error: a much larger clone is one base away. The chain recombines TRBV24-1 with TRBJ2-7; maybe TRBD1 (5 bases). Trimming shortened V by 3 bases and J by 6 bases, and 5 bases separated the two germline ends. The germline V gene encodes CDR1 KGHDR and CDR2 SFDVKD. This CDR3 is built from 11 residues. CDR3 protein: CATSDGAEQYF. The CDR3 DNA sequence: TGTGCCACCAGTGATGGGGCCGAGCAGTACTTC.

The V gene is TRBV11-2, the J gene TRBJ2-7, with TRBD1 matching 9 bases. Germline lookup yields CDR1 SGHAT and CDR2 FQNNGV. The CDR3 has 15 residues. CDR3 residues: CANSLRWTGENEQYF. DNA for the CDR3: TGTGCTAACAGCTTGCGATGGACAGGGGAAAACGAGCAGTACTTC.

A word on this clonotype: Mismatch with germline at one junction end may stem from a read error. The chain joins TRBV11-2 to TRBJ2-7; weak D call: TRBD1 (5 bases). CDR3 length equals 11 residues. Germline lookup yields CDR1 SGHAT and CDR2 FQNNGV. The CDR3 region has the DNA TGTGCCAGTACAATAGGGGTTGAGCAGTATTTC. As protein: CASTIGVEQYF.

As to this clonotype: A much larger clone differs by one base, so this may be a read error. This chain links TRBV28 with TRBJ1-5; D remains ambiguous. The CDR3 has 14 amino acids. The V gene lost 7 bases and the J gene lost 3 bases, with 13 bases spanning the gap. Germline-derived CDR1 and CDR2 are MDHEN and SYDVKM. This CDR3 reads CASNLGDDNQPQHF. CDR3 DNA sequence: TGTGCCAGCAACCTCGGCGACGACAATCAGCCCCAGCATTTT.

DNA of the CDR3: TGTGCCAGCAGCTTAGACAGGGGGCATGGGACTAATGAAAAACTGTTTTTT. Its translation: CASSLDRGHGTNEKLFF. This rearrangement joins TRBV7-9 to TRBJ1-4; 9 nucleotides match TRBD1. V dropped 1 base and J dropped 2; count of bases not matched to a gene: 5. Germline V gene data show CDR1 as SEHNR and CDR2 as FQNEAQ (reference sequence). This CDR3 has 17 residues.

This clonotype was recorded only once. A read error may produce the germline difference seen at one junction end. V is TRBV30 and J is TRBJ1-4; D may be TRBD1 (5 bases). The V gene's germline CDR1 is GTSNPN and CDR2 SVGIG (reference sequence). The CDR3 runs to 14 residues. The CDR3 region has the DNA TGTGCCTGGAGTCACGGGACCGCGGGGGAAAAACTGATCTTT. Protein: CAWSHGTAGEKLIF.

About this clonotype itself: Relative to the germline gene, one junction end is altered; a read error may explain this. The J gene is TRBJ2-4, the V gene TRBV6-6; the D is unclear. The CDR3 has 14 amino acids. Germline CDR1 is MNHNY and CDR2 is SVGAGI (reference sequence). The CDR3 spells CARSPGQAKNIHYF. CDR3 bases: TGTGCCAGGAGCCCCGGCCAAGCCAAAAACATTCACTACTTC.

In regard to this clonotype: The final CDR3 position lacks the conserved phenylalanine or tryptophan, pointing to a likely read error. This rearrangement joins TRBV29-1 to TRBJ2-2; 8 bases fit TRBD2. Germline V lookup: CDR1 SQVTM, CDR2 ANQGSEA. This CDR3 is built from 15 residues. The CDR3: CSVGTSSANTWELFS. The CDR3 DNA is TGCAGCGTTGGGACTAGCTCGGCGAACACCTGGGAGCTGTTTTCT.